This TCR beta chain originates from a study of graft-versus-host responses after intestinal transplantation. Findings of the study overall: Some GvH clones were seen earlier in gut or blood, suggesting intestinal origin. Patients with graft-donor T cell macrochimerism had high graft-versus-host to host-versus-graft clonal ratios in allografts. Circulating GvH clone levels at their peak were associated with HvG declines (early post-transplant).

V gave up 3 bases and J gave up 3 bases, with 6 bases separating them. The length of the CDR3 is 13 residues. Per the germline V gene, CDR1 is LNHDA and CDR2 is SQIVND (reference sequence). The researchers put around 200,000 CFSE-labeled responder cells into plates with around 200,000 irradiated, violet-dye-labeled stimulator cells. The assay was immunoSEQ multiplex PCR, and TCRdb's table has in-frame clones only and misses some. The table shows 20,000 or so clones, with around 42% occurring only once. Specimen: alloreactive CD4+ T cells from a mixed lymphocyte reaction culture, collected before intestinal transplant. Indicated subset: CFSE-low proliferating T cells sorted from roughly 6-day pre-transplant mixed lymphocyte reaction (GvH or HvG direction). The clonotype originates from a human patient who received an intestinal transplant. The chain couples TRBV19 to TRBJ1-3, with D uncertain. The chain's CDR3 is CASSIEGGNTIYF. For the CDR3, the DNA is TGTGCCAGTAGTATCGAGGGTGGAAACACCATATATTTT.